Following are 30 T cell receptor beta chains from one sample sequenced in a study of cytomegalovirus exposure and HLA in healthy donors. PCR was performed using 60 Vbeta and 13 Jbeta primers. Method: immunoSEQ multiplex PCR; TCRdb's copy keeps in-frame clones and lacks some. This table has 200,000 to 250,000 clones, over 80% appearing once. Sequencing input: PBMCs. These receptors were obtained from a woman aged 40 to 50 in good health and CMV-seropositive.

The J gene is TRBJ2-3, the V gene TRBV5-1; D not certain. The CDR3 is made up of 16 amino acids. V was pared by 0 bases and J by 2 bases, with 13 bases between. Germline-derived CDR1 and CDR2 are SGHRS and YFSETQ. The CDR3 region has the DNA TGCGCCAGCAGCTTGGACGAGACACTTAACACAGATACGCAGTATTTT. Its protein is CASSLDETLNTDTQYF.

A single count supports this clone. The gene calls are TRBV7-9 and TRBJ2-3; weak D call: TRBD2 (6 bases). From germline, CDR1 is SEHNR and CDR2 FQNEAQ (reference sequence). CDR3 length equals 15 residues. Trimming stripped 5 bases from V and 1 base from J, with 13 bases between. The CDR3 spells CASSRAGRGTDTQYF. DNA of the CDR3: TGTGCCAGCAGCCGGGCGGGGCGGGGCACAGATACGCAGTATTTT.

V is TRBV6-1 and J is TRBJ2-7; no firm D call. This CDR3 has 11 residues. Germline V lookup: CDR1 MNHNS, CDR2 SASEGT. Trimming pared 5 bases from V and 4 bases from J, leaving 6 bases between. CDR3 loop: CASSFLYEQYF. The CDR3 nucleotides read TGTGCCAGCAGTTTTCTTTACGAGCAGTACTTC.

The CDR3, as DNA: TGTGCCAGCAGGACCCCGGGACAGGATGGCTACACCTTC. This codes for CASRTPGQDGYTF. The rearrangement uses TRBV6-1 and TRBJ1-2; 8 bases align to TRBD1. Germline-derived CDR1 and CDR2 are MNHNS and SASEGT. Trimming removed 6 bases from V and 6 bases from J; junction bases left unmatched: 6. CDR3 length equals 13 residues.

The chain is built from TRBV19 and TRBJ1-5; D is perhaps TRBD1 (6 bases). Germline loops: CDR1 LNHDA, CDR2 SQIVND (reference sequence). The V end lost 8 bases, the J end lost 7 bases, and 15 bases lay between the germline ends. The CDR3 totals 13 residues. CDR3 in amino acids: CASSTGFGQPQHF. The CDR3 DNA follows: TGTGCCAGTTCTACAGGGTTCGGCCAGCCCCAGCATTTT.

V is TRBV2 and J is TRBJ2-5; D is unclear. CDR1 and CDR2 (germline): SNHLY, FYNNEI. V was trimmed by 7 bases and J by 5 bases, leaving 14 bases between them. This CDR3 comprises 13 residues. For the CDR3, the DNA is TGTGCCAGCAACCAGGATCGTCGGGAGACCCAGTACTTC. It specifies CASNQDRRETQYF.

The chain uses TRBV10-3 and TRBJ2-1; 16 nucleotides match TRBD2. This CDR3 region has 17 residues. CDR1 ENHRY and CDR2 SYGVKD come from the germline V gene. V dropped 5 bases and J dropped 8; count of bases not matched to a gene: 9. The CDR3 DNA is TGTGCCATCAGTCCCGGGACTAGCGGGAGGGCCGGGGATGAGCAGTTCTTC. It specifies CAISPGTSGRAGDEQFF.

The rearrangement joins TRBV4-2 to TRBJ1-4; D call uncertain. Germline values: CDR1 LGHNA, CDR2 YNFKEQ. The V end lost 3 bases, the J end lost 0 bases, and 11 bases lay between the germline ends. The CDR3 extends over 16 amino acids. CDR3 amino acids: CASSHTLGATNEKLFF. The CDR3 coding sequence is TGTGCCAGCAGCCATACATTGGGAGCAACTAATGAAAAACTGTTTTTT.

The chain is built from TRBV6-1 and TRBJ2-7, with 8 bases that match TRBD2. The J segment lost 2 bases and the V segment lost 6 bases, leaving 9 bases of the junction unmatched. The germline V gene encodes CDR1 MNHNS and CDR2 SASEGT. The CDR3 covers 15 residues. The CDR3 loop is CASRPPSGPPYEQYF. As DNA, the CDR3 is TGTGCCAGCAGACCCCCTAGCGGGCCCCCCTACGAGCAGTACTTC.

CDR3 in amino acids: CASSSGLRTGQYF. CDR3 nucleotides: TGTGCCAGCAGCTCGGGACTTAGGACGGGGCAGTACTTC. The chain has TRBV7-9 and TRBJ2-7; TRBD2 is a possible D gene (6 bases). CDR3 length: 13 residues. CDR1 is SEHNR and CDR2 is FQNEAQ in the germline V gene (reference sequence). Trimming removed 4 bases from V and 9 bases from J, with 16 bases in between.

This clone has a handful of counts. The DNA for the CDR3 is TGTGCCAGCAGCTTTCGGACACAGAACACTGAAGCTTTCTTT. It specifies CASSFRTQNTEAFF. The rearrangement uses TRBV5-6 and TRBJ1-1; D might be TRBD1 (5 bases). This CDR3 contains 14 residues. V shed 2 bases and J shed 1 base, with 9 bases lying between them. Germline CDR1 is SGHDT and CDR2 is YYEEEE.

Points on this clone: A junction end diverges from the germline sequence, so it may reflect a read error. V gene TRBV7-9 combines with J gene TRBJ1-2; TRBD1 might be the D (6 bases). Germline V gives CDR1 SEHNR, CDR2 FQNEAQ (reference sequence). The CDR3 length is 13 residues. The CDR3 region has the DNA TGTTCCAGCAGCTTAGGACAGAAGTATGGCTACACCTTC. The encoded protein is CSSSLGQKYGYTF.

The chain links TRBV5-1 to TRBJ1-2; 9 bases map to TRBD1. Germline V gene data show CDR1 as SGHRS and CDR2 as YFSETQ. V lost 6 bases to trimming and J lost 6 bases; unmatched junction nucleotides: 6. This CDR3 comprises 13 residues. In DNA, the CDR3 is TGCGCCAGCAACACAGGGGGCAGGGATGGCTACACCTTC. Translation: CASNTGGRDGYTF.

This clone was seen only a few times. The chain carries TRBV13 and TRBJ2-7; possibly TRBD1 for D (5 bases). Germline V gene data show CDR1 as PRHDT and CDR2 as FYEKMQ (reference sequence). Trimming stripped 4 bases from V and 2 bases from J, with 15 bases between. The CDR3 consists of 15 residues. The DNA of the CDR3 is TGTGCCAGCAGCTCCCGACAGCGCCCGCCCTACGAGCAGTACTTC. Translated, it gives CASSSRQRPPYEQYF.

The chain joins TRBV14 to TRBJ2-7; 13 bases line up with TRBD2. The V gene's germline CDR1 is SGHDN and CDR2 FVKESK. J gave up 4 bases and V 4 bases, and 7 bases lay outside the gene matches. The CDR3 sequence is 16 residues long. DNA of the CDR3: TGTGCCAGCAGCCCCCGGACTAGCGGGAGATTTTACGAGCAGTACTTC. As protein: CASSPRTSGRFYEQYF.

V usage is TRBV13 and J usage is TRBJ1-1, with 8 bases aligning to TRBD1. V gave up 2 bases and J gave up 0 bases; unmatched junction bases: 8. The CDR3 has 17 amino acids. In germline, CDR1 is PRHDT, CDR2 FYEKMQ (reference sequence). The CDR3 DNA reads TGTGCCAGCAGCTTACAGGGGGCCCTATCTCTGAACACTGAAGCTTTCTTT. This translates into CASSLQGALSLNTEAFF.

The chain recombines TRBV4-2 with TRBJ2-1; no firm D call. The V gene lost 1 base and the J gene lost 1 base, with 8 bases spanning the gap. The CDR3 is 15 residues long. Germline lookup yields CDR1 LGHNA and CDR2 YNFKEQ. In DNA form, the CDR3 reads TGTGCCAGCAGCCAAGGCGCTAGTTCCTACAATGAGCAGTTCTTC. Amino acids: CASSQGASSYNEQFF.

This chain links TRBV9 with TRBJ2-5; the match to TRBD2 covers 9 bases. Germline values: CDR1 SGDLS, CDR2 YYNGEE. The CDR3 covers 16 residues. The V segment lost 4 bases and the J segment 4 bases; nucleotides outside the gene matches: 11. DNA for the CDR3: TGTGCCAGCAGCACCGCTTTAGCGGGGGTCGGAGAGACCCAGTACTTC. Protein sequence: CASSTALAGVGETQYF.

This chain joins TRBV30 and TRBJ1-1, with D unclear. The CDR3 runs to 15 residues. Looked up from germline, CDR1 is GTSNPN and CDR2 is SVGIG (reference sequence). V lost 0 bases and J 4 bases, leaving 15 bases between the germline ends. The CDR3 DNA reads TGTGCCTGGAGTGTAAGTTCCGGGCGGGGCACTGAAGCTTTCTTT. This codes for CAWSVSSGRGTEAFF.

The chain combines TRBV30 with TRBJ1-1; D remains unclear. CDR1 and CDR2 from the germline V gene are GTSNPN and SVGIG (reference sequence). The germline V and J ends were trimmed by 2 bases and 1 base, with 8 bases remaining between them. The CDR3 extends over 13 amino acids. In DNA form, the CDR3 reads TGTGCCTGGAGTTCTGGGCCGAACACTGAAGCTTTCTTT. Translation gives CAWSSGPNTEAFF.

The chain recombines TRBV7-8 with TRBJ2-5, with D unclear. CDR1 and CDR2 (germline): SGHVS, FQNEAQ. The germline V and J ends were trimmed by 4 bases and 2 bases, with 2 bases remaining between them. The CDR3 extends over 11 amino acids. The CDR3, as DNA: TGTGCCAGCAGCTCTCAAGAGACCCAGTACTTC. It is translated as CASSSQETQYF.

This clone was seen a handful of times. The chain is built from TRBV29-1 and TRBJ2-1, with 11 bases fitting TRBD2. With 6 bases clipped from V and 9 bases from J, the junction kept 10 bases outside the gene matches. Germline V gene lookup returns CDR1 SQVTM and CDR2 ANQGSEA. There are 14 residues in the CDR3. CDR3 bases: TGCAGCGTCAGGACTAGCGGGCTGGGGGGTGAGCAGTTCTTC. This codes for CSVRTSGLGGEQFF.

The chain carries TRBV7-2 and TRBJ1-4, with D tentatively TRBD1 (6 bases). Trimming shortened V by 4 bases and J by 4 bases, and 10 bases separated the two germline ends. Germline V gene data show CDR1 as SGHTA and CDR2 as FQGNSA. CDR3 length: 14 residues. CDR3 sequence (DNA): TGTGCCAGCAGCTCGGACAGATATAATGAAAAACTGTTTTTT. Translated, it gives CASSSDRYNEKLFF.

The chain carries TRBV20-1 and TRBJ1-2; D is unclear. CDR3 length: 11 residues. Between the trimmed V and J ends, which lost 3 bases and 8 bases, there was a span of 10 bases. The V gene's germline CDR1 is DFQATT and CDR2 SNEGSKA (reference sequence). This chain's CDR3 is CSASVRRGYTF. The CDR3 DNA reads as TGCAGTGCTAGCGTCCGGCGGGGCTACACCTTC.

This chain uses TRBV4-2 with TRBJ1-4; a weak D match, TRBD1 (5 bases). The CDR3 length is 16 residues. Trimming stripped 2 bases from V and 8 bases from J, with 18 bases between. The germline V gene encodes CDR1 LGHNA and CDR2 YNFKEQ. The CDR3 DNA is TGTGCCAGCAGCCAAAAAGGGGAGGCAGGCCGGGAAAAACTGTTTTTT. Its protein product is CASSQKGEAGREKLFF.

The chain employs TRBV27 and TRBJ2-2, with D maybe TRBD1 (6 bases). The CDR3 has 15 amino acids. Between the trimmed V and J ends, which lost 2 bases and 1 base, there was a span of 8 bases. Germline V gives CDR1 MNHEY, CDR2 SMNVEV (reference sequence). The CDR3 sequence is CASSLARGNTGELFF. In DNA, the CDR3 is TGTGCCAGCAGTTTAGCCAGGGGGAACACCGGGGAGCTGTTTTTT.

This clone has a count of ten or more. This chain uses TRBV4-3 with TRBJ1-4; TRBD1 might be the D (6 bases). The V gene lost 0 bases and the J gene lost 3 bases, with 8 bases spanning the gap. This CDR3 comprises 15 residues. The germline V gene encodes CDR1 LGHNA and CDR2 YSLEER. The CDR3 nucleotides read TGCGCCAGCAGCCAAGATGGACAGCCTAATGAAAAACTGTTTTTT. Translation: CASSQDGQPNEKLFF.

This clone was counted a few times. The CDR3 sequence is CASRDQGYQGYTF. CDR3 coding DNA: TGTGCCAGCAGGGATCAGGGGTATCAAGGCTACACCTTC. This sequence joins TRBV6-1 and TRBJ1-2, with a tentative D call TRBD1 (6 bases). The germline gives CDR1 MNHNS, CDR2 SASEGT. Trimming left V 6 bases short and J 8 bases short, with 16 bases between. The CDR3 covers 13 residues.

This chain joins TRBV10-3 and TRBJ1-2, with TRBD1 identical over 10 bases. With V trimmed by 4 bases and J by 8 bases, 7 bases remained unmatched. The CDR3 runs 14 residues. Germline CDR1 reads ENHRY; CDR2 reads SYGVKD. The CDR3 region has the DNA TGTGCCATCAGTGTTGTGACAGGGGGCGGAGGCTACACCTTC. Translating gives CAISVVTGGGGYTF.

The chain is built from TRBV5-6 and TRBJ1-1; the match to TRBD1 covers 9 bases. The V gene's germline CDR1 is SGHDT and CDR2 YYEEEE. This CDR3 contains 14 residues. Trimming removed 4 bases from V and 1 base from J; junction bases left unmatched: 2. This chain's CDR3 is CASSLTGGNTEAFF. The CDR3 bases are TGTGCCAGCAGCCTGACAGGGGGGAACACTGAAGCTTTCTTT.